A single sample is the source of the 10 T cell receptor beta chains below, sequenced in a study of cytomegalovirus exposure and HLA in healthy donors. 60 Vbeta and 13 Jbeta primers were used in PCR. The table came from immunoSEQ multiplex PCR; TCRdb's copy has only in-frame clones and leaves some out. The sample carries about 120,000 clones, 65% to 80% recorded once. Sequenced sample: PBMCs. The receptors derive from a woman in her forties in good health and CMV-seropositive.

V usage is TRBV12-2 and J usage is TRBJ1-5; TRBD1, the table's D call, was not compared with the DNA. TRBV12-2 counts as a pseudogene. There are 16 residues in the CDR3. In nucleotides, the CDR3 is TGTGCAAGTCGCTTAGCCAGGCCTCGAGGGGGTCAGCCCCAGCATTTT. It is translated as CASRLARPRGGQPQHF.

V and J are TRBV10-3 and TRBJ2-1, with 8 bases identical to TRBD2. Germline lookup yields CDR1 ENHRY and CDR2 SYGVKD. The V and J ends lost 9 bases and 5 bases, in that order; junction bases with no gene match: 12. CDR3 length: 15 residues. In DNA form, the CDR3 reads TGTGCCATGAGTAGCGGGACCCTCTACCACAATGAGCAGTTCTTC. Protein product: CAMSSGTLYHNEQFF.

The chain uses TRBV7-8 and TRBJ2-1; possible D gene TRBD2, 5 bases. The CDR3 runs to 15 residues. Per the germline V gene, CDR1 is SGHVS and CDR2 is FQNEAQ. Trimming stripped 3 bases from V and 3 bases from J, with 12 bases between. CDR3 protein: CASSFLSVNYNEQFF. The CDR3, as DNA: TGTGCCAGCAGCTTTCTTAGCGTAAACTACAATGAGCAGTTCTTC.

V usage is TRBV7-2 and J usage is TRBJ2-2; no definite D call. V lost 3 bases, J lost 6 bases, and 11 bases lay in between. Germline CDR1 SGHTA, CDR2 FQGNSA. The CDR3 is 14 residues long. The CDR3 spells CASSFRGRSGELFF. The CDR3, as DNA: TGTGCCAGCAGCTTTAGAGGAAGGTCCGGGGAGCTGTTTTTT.

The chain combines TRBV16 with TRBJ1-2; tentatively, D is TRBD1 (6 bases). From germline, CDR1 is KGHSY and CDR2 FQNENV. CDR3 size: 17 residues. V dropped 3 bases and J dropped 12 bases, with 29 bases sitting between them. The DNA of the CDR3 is TGTGCCAGCAGCCATCGTCCACTGGTGCAGGGGCGACGGGGCGACACCTTC. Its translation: CASSHRPLVQGRRGDTF.

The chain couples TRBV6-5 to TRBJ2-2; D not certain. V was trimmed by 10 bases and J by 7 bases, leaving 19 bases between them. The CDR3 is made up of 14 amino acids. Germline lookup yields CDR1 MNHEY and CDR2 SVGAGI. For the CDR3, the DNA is TGTGCCACCTCCGCCTGGCAGGCCGTCGGGGAGCTGTTTTTT. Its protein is CATSAWQAVGELFF.

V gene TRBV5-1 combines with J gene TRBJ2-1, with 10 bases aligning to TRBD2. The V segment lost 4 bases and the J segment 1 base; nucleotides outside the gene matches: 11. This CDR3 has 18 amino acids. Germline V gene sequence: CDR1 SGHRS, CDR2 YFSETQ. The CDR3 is CASSTRGVAGGSYNEQFF. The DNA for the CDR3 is TGCGCCAGCAGCACCCGAGGGGTAGCGGGAGGTTCCTACAATGAGCAGTTCTTC.

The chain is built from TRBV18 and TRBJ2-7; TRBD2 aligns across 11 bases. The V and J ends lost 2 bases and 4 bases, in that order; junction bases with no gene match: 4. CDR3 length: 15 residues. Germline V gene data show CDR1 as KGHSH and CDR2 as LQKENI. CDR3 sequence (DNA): TGTGCCAGCTCACCAGGGACTAGCGGATTATACGAGCAGTACTTC. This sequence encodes CASSPGTSGLYEQYF.

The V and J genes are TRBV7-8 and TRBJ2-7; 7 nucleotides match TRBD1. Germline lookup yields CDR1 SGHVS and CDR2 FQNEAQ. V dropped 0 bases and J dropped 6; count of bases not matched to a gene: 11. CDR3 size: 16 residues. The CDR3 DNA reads TGTGCCAGCAGCTTAGCGCGAACAGGGGCCGAAGGCGAGCAGTACTTC. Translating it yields CASSLARTGAEGEQYF.

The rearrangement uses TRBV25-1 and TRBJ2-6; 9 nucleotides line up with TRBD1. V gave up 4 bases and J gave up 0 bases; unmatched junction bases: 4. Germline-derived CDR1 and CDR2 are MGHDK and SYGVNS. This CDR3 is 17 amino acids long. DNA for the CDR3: TGTGCCAGCAGTGGACAGGGGGTGTTCTCTGGGGCCAACGTCCTGACTTTC. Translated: CASSGQGVFSGANVLTF.